This record covers a single TCR beta chain. Its antigen remains unidentified. The CDR3 has 16 residues. V lost 0 bases, J lost 0 bases, and 11 bases lay in between. Germline assignment: CDR1 SGHAT and CDR2 FQDESV (reference sequence). This record comes from a study of T cell responses to AZD1222 COVID-19 vaccine. Assay: immunoSEQ multiplex PCR; the TCRdb copy retains only in-frame clones and omits some. This repertoire shows approximately 90,000 clones, about 92% found once; its top ten account for less than 3.5%. General study results and limits: Following two doses of AZD1222, Spike-specific TCR breadth and depth rose. There were vaccine-associated CD4 TCRs across spike, dominant at 160-218 and 743-854. AZD1222 recipients seropositive at baseline numbered only 6 or 7.

The chain employs TRBV11-1 and TRBJ1-1; no definite D call. This clonotype was obtained from an adult in good health. Source: peripheral blood, taken on day 0 of AZD1222 vaccination. CDR3 protein: CASSLAPREMNTEAFF. Written as DNA, the CDR3 is TGTGCCAGCAGCTTAGCGCCGAGGGAAATGAACACTGAAGCTTTCTTT.